This T cell receptor (beta chain) derives from a study of blood T cell repertoires in COVID-19. The CDR3 has 14 residues. Trimming removed 0 bases at V and 1 base at J, with 7 bases between. The V gene's germline CDR1 is SGHRS and CDR2 YFSETQ. TCRdb keeps only in-frame clones here, not all; method: immunoSEQ multiplex PCR. The data show roughly 170,000 clones, around 78% seen once. Sequencing was done on a sample of PBMCs or T cells enriched from blood (not recorded which). The sequence came from a woman aged 50 to 65 who had recovered from COVID-19. The chain uses TRBV5-1 and TRBJ2-5; D not resolved. The CDR3 coding sequence is TGCGCCAGCAGCTTGGGAGTAGTCCAAGAGACCCAGTACTTC. Translated: CASSLGVVQETQYF.